The subject of this entry is one TCR beta chain. This PCR relied on a set of 60 Vbeta primers and 13 Jbeta primers. TCRdb's copy holds only in-frame clones and misses some; the assay was immunoSEQ multiplex PCR. The table has under 200,000 clones, 82% seen once. Germline V CDR1 and CDR2: WNHNN, SYGVQD (reference sequence). V lost 6 bases and J lost 0; bases outside the gene matches: 14. The CDR3 extends over 20 amino acids. This specimen belongs to a study of cytomegalovirus exposure and HLA in healthy donors. The chain has TRBV10-1 and TRBJ2-2; 12 bases are a match to TRBD1. Sequenced material: PBMCs. The sequence was obtained from a woman between 18 and 29 years old in good health and CMV-seronegative. The CDR3 spells CASSRGAGTGGAPNTGELFF. In nucleotides, the CDR3 is TGCGCCAGCAGCCGTGGAGCCGGGACAGGGGGCGCCCCGAACACCGGGGAGCTGTTTTTT.